This T cell receptor beta chain was sequenced during a study of beta chain features in type 1 diabetes. cDNA synthesis used the whole RNA isolate, giving expressed TCRB sequences. It was found that naive, central memory and regulatory T cell samples averaged about 3.57 million reads. TCRdb's table, derived via immunoSEQ multiplex PCR, lists solely in-frame clones and lacks some. The profile shows 400,000 or so clones, 10% to 15% of them singletons. This clone was observed a few times. Its antigen remains unidentified. General study points: Relative to healthy donors, patients appeared to have naive, central memory and Treg TCRB repertoires that were more similar. People with Type 1 diabetes carried modestly yet significantly shorter TCRB CDR3s in all four CD4+ subsets. HLA influence on TCRB rearrangement stayed unresolved here.

In germline, CDR1 is MNHEY, CDR2 SVGAGI. The V end lost 0 bases, the J end lost 2 bases, and 8 bases lay between the germline ends. The CDR3 covers 14 residues. Purity (above 98%) was reached by all sorted populations. This clonotype was obtained from a young woman with type 1 diabetes. This chain joins TRBV6-5 and TRBJ2-7; D gene uncertain. Sequenced input: naive CD4+ T cells from blood. CDR3 region: CASSYSSSAYEQYF. The CDR3 region has the DNA TGTGCCAGCAGTTACTCGAGCAGCGCCTACGAGCAGTACTTC.